This T cell receptor beta chain was profiled in a study of blood T cell repertoires in COVID-19 (dated by TCRdb to the early 2020s). Concerning the study at large: Samples from collaborators originated in the United States, Italy and Spain and spanned both the acute and convalescent phases of COVID-19. The prospective study material was composed of cDNA or gDNA derived from T cells, B-cell-depleted T cells, or PBMCs. The dataset comprised deeply sampled blood TCRbeta repertoires from subjects exposed to, actively infected with, or recovered from COVID-19. The repertoires were made available in a free public database intended to serve as a resource for research on the immune response to SARS-CoV-2. Samples were obtained from the ongoing ImmuneRACE study (first 160 participants) and from some 1,300 subjects provided by 6 global collaborators. The sample metadata nearly always contained a de-identified subject ID, COVID-19 status, age in years and sex. Where available, HLA class I and class II types were obtained from metadata supplied by the sample provider rather than from assay-based typing.

From a lookup of the germline V gene, CDR1 and CDR2 are SGDLS and YYNGEE. The CDR3 numbers 15 residues from cysteine through phenylalanine. Here the CDR3 DNA is all that survives: 45 bases in frame from base 1. From V the trimming removes 4 bases and from J it removes 7 bases, while the gene matches leave 9 bases of the junction unaccounted for. Overall study outcomes, separate from this receptor: The quantity of clinical and demographic metadata differed by source and by participant and was supplied without curation.

TCRbeta CDR3 regions were amplified from genomic DNA using the immunoSEQ Assay, a bias-controlled multiplex PCR. Regarding the original processing steps: Nucleated cell counts per sample were estimated from amplification of reference gene primers within the assay. To quantify the absolute abundance of each unique TCRbeta CDR3 rearrangement, sequence reads were collapsed and filtered. Productive Simpson clonality was computed per sample as the square root of Simpson's diversity index over productive rearrangements. Here the immuneACCESS table is served through TCRdb, limited to in-frame sequences with V and J called. Missing clones are a known gap in these copies; in checked studies unresolved V genes cover under half, and the rest lacks a known reason. V, J and clone size are taken as reported in that table, and D and trimming were inferred from the DNA itself. A total of around 430,000 clones appear in this sample, about nine tenths of them only once. The ten largest clones capture over 10% of the sample.

For this clone: No antigen is known for it. No base qualities exist here, and no much larger clone lies one base off it.

In Seattle, one collaborating source enrolled patients while the infection was active and tracked those patients longitudinally over the course of disease. Collaborating institutions collected whole blood in K2EDTA tubes following their own protocols. Collaborator samples were shipped for TCRbeta analysis as frozen whole blood, isolated PBMCs, or DNA extracted from either sample type. This TCR came from a woman aged 50 to 60 with COVID-19, enrolled during active disease. The chain is made from TRBV9 and TRBJ2-2, with TRBD2 matching 8 junction bases. The specimen was peripheral blood. The DNA sequence reads TGTGCCAGCAGCCCCCGGGGGGGGGCCGGCGGGGAGCTGTTTTTT. This translates into CASSPRGGAGGELFF.